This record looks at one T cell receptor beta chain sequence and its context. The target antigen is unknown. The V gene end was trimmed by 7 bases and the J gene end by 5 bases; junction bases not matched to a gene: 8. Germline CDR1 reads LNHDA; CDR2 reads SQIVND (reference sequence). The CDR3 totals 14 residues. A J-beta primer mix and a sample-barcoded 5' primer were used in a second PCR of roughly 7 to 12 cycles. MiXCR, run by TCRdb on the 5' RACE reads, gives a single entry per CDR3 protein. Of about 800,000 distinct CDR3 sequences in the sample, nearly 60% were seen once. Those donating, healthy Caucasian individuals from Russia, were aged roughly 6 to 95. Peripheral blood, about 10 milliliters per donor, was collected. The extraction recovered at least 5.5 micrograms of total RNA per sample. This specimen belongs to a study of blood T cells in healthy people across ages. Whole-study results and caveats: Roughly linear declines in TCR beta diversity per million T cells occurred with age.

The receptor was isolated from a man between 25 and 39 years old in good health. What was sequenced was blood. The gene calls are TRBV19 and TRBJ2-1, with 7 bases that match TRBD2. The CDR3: CASTASGFNNEQFF. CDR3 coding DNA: TGTGCCAGTACGGCTAGCGGCTTCAACAATGAGCAGTTCTTC.